Listed below are T cell receptor beta chains from one sample, sequenced in a study of lymphopenia after photon versus proton radiotherapy. The method was immunoSEQ multiplex PCR; TCRdb's version includes in-frame clones alone and lacks a portion of them. Among more than 30,000 clones, about 88% were seen once, and the ten largest hold less than 8.5%. The material was peripheral blood, obtained from a patient treated with proton-based radiotherapy. All receptors come from a woman in her 70s with pancreatic cancer. Some clones in this sample may be carry-over from other donors' samples. The CDR3 runs from the conserved cysteine through the conserved F or W. A D gene is named only where the DNA matches it firmly. Size is omitted from some rows. Given values are once, few, many or a class for expanded clones.

v_call	j_call	clone_size	d_call	cdr3_aa	cdr3_nt
TRBV9	TRBJ2-5	NA	TRBD2	CASSPPGLVETQYF	TGTGCCAGCAGCCCTCCTGGACTAGTAGAGACCCAGTACTTC
TRBV7-8	TRBJ1-6	NA	TRBD1	CASTLGDRVNNSPLHF	TGTGCCAGCACCCTGGGGGACAGGGTGAATAATTCACCCCTCCACTTT
TRBV18	TRBJ1-2	NA	NA	CASSSDSSNYGYTF	TGTGCCAGCTCATCCGACAGCTCTAACTATGGCTACACCTTC
TRBV2	TRBJ2-2	NA	NA	CASSESPPRTGELFF	TGTGCCAGCAGTGAAAGCCCACCGAGAACCGGGGAGCTGTTTTTT
TRBV6-5	TRBJ1-2	NA	TRBD1	CASSYGDRGNYGYTF	TGTGCCAGCAGTTACGGAGACAGGGGCAACTATGGCTACACCTTC
TRBV28	TRBJ2-4	once	NA	CASRQLAKNIQYF	TGTGCCAGCCGACAGCTAGCCAAAAACATTCAGTACTTC
TRBV19	TRBJ1-5	NA	TRBD1	CASSVQGNSNQPQHF	TGTGCCAGTAGTGTACAGGGGAATAGCAATCAGCCCCAGCATTTT
TRBV5-1	TRBJ2-7	NA	TRBD2	CASSLGLAGGVAYEQYF	TGCGCCAGCAGCCTGGGACTAGCGGGAGGGGTAGCCTACGAGCAGTACTTC
TRBV30	TRBJ2-5	NA	NA	CAWSYGSQETQYF	TGTGCCTGGAGTTACGGTTCTCAAGAGACCCAGTACTTC
TRBV7-9	TRBJ1-5	NA	NA	CASSLEVGNQPQHF	TGTGCCAGCAGCTTAGAAGTCGGGAATCAGCCCCAGCATTTT